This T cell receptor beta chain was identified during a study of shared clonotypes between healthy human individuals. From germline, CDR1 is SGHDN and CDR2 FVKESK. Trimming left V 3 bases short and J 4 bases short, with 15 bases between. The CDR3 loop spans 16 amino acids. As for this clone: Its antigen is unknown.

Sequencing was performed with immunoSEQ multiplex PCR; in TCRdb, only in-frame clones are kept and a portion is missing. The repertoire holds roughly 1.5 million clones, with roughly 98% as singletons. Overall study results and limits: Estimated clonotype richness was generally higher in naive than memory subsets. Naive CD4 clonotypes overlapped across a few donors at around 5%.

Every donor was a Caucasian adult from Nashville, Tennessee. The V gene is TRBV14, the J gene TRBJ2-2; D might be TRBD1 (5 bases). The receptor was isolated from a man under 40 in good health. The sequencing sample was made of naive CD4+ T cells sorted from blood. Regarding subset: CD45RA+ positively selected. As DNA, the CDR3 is TGTGCCAGCAGCCACATATCAGGGTTTGGCACCGGGGAGCTGTTTTTT. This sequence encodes CASSHISGFGTGELFF.